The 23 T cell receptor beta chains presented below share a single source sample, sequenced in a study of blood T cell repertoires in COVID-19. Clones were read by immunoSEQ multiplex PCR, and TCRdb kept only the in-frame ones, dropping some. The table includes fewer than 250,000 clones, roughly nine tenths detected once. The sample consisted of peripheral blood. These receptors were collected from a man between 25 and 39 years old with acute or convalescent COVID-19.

The DNA for the CDR3 is TGTGCCAGCAGCCCTTCGGACAGGCTTGGTGAAGCTTTCTTT. Amino acids: CASSPSDRLGEAFF. This sequence joins TRBV28 and TRBJ1-1; 7 bases match TRBD1. Trimming took 6 bases from V and 7 from J; bases not matched to a gene: 11. CDR1 and CDR2 (germline): MDHEN, SYDVKM. This CDR3 has 14 residues.

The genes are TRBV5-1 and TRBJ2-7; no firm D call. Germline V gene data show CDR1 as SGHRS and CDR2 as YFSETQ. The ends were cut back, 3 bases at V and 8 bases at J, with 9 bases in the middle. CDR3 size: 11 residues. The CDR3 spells CASSYDSKQYF. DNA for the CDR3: TGCGCCAGCAGCTATGACTCGAAGCAGTACTTC.

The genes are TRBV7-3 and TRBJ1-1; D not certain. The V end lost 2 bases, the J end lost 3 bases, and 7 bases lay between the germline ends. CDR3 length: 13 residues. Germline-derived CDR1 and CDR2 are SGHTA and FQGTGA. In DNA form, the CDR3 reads TGTGCCAGCAGCTTAGACGGGGACACTGAAGCTTTCTTT. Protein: CASSLDGDTEAFF.

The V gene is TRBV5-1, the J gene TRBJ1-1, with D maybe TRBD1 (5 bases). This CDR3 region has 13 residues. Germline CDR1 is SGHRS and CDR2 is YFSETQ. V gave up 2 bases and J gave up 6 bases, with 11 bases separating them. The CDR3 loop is CASSFFREAEAFF. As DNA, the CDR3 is TGCGCCAGCAGCTTTTTCAGGGAGGCTGAAGCTTTCTTT. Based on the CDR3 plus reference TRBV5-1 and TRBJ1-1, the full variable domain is KAGVTQTPRYLIKTRGQQVTLSCSPISGHRSVSWYQQTPGQGLQFLFEYFSETQRNKGNFPGRFSGRQFSNSRSEMNVSTLELGDSALYLCASSFFREAEAFFGQGTRLTVV.

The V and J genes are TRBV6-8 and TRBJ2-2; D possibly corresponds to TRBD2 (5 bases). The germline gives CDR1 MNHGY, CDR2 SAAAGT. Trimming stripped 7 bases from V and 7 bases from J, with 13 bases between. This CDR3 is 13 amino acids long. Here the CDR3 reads CASTLESGGELFF. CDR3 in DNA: TGTGCCAGCACCCTAGAGAGCGGCGGGGAGCTGTTTTTT.

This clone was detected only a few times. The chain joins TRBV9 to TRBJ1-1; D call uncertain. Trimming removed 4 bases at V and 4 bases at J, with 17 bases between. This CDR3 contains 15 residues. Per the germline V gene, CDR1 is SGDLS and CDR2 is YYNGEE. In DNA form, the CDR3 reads TGTGCCAGCAGCCTCCAAACGGTCGGAGGCACTGAAGCTTTCTTT. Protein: CASSLQTVGGTEAFF.

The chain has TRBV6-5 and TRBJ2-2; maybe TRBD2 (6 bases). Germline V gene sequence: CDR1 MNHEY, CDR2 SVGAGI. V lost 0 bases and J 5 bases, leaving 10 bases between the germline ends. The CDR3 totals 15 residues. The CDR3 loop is CASSYSGGGTGELFF. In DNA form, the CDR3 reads TGTGCCAGCAGTTACTCGGGTGGGGGGACCGGGGAGCTGTTTTTT.

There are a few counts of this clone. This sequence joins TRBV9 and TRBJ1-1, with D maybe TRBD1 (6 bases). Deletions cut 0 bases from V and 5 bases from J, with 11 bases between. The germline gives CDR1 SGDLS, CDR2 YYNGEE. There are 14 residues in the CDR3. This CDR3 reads CASSVDQGRTEAFF. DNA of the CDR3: TGTGCCAGCAGCGTAGACCAGGGGCGGACTGAAGCTTTCTTT.

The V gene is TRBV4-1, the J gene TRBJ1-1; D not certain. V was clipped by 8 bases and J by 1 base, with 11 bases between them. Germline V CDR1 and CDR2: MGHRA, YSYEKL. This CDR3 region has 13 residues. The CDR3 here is CASGLFGNTEAFF. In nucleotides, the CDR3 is TGCGCCAGCGGCCTGTTCGGGAACACTGAAGCTTTCTTT.

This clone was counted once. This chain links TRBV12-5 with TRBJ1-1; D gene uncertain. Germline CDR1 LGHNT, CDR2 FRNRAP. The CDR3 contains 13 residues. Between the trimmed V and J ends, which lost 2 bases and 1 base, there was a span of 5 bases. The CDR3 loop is CASGLRENTEAFF. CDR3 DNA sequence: TGTGCTAGTGGTTTGCGGGAGAACACTGAAGCTTTCTTT.

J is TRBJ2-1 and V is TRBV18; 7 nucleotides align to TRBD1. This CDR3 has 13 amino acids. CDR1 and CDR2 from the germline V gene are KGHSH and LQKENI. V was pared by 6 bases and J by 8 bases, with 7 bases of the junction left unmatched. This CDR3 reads CASSQRQGDEQFF. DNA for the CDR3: TGTGCCAGCTCCCAGCGACAGGGAGATGAGCAGTTCTTC.

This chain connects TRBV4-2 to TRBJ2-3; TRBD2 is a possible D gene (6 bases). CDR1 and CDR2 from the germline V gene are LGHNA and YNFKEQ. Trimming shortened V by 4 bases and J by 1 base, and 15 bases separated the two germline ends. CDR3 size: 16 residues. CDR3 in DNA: TGTGCCAGCAGCCGAGGTCACGGGAGACGCACAGATACGCAGTATTTT. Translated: CASSRGHGRRTDTQYF.

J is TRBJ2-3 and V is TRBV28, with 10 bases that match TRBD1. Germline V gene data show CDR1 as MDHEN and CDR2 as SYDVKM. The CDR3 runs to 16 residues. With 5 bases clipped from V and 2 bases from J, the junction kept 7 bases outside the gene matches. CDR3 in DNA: TGTGCCAGCAGTGAGCGGGACAGGGGAATCACAGATACGCAGTATTTT. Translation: CASSERDRGITDTQYF.

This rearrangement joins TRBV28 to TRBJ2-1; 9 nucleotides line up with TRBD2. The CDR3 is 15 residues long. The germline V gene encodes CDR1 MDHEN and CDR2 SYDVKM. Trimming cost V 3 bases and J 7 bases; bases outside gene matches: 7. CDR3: CASSFASGMWNEQFF. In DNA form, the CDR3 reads TGTGCCAGCAGTTTTGCTAGCGGGATGTGGAATGAGCAGTTCTTC.

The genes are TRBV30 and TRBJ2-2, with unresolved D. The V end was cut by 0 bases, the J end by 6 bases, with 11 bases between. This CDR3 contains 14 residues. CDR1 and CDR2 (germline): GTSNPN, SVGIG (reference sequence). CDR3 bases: TGTGCCTGGAGTGTATCTCGCCGCGCCGGGGAGCTGTTTTTT. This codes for CAWSVSRRAGELFF. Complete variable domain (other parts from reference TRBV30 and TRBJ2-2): SQTIHQWPATLVQPVGSPLSLECTVEGTSNPNLYWYRQAAGRGLQLLFYSVGIGQISSEVPQNLSASRPQDRQFILSSKKLLLSDSGFYLCAWSVSRRAGELFFGEGSRLTVL.

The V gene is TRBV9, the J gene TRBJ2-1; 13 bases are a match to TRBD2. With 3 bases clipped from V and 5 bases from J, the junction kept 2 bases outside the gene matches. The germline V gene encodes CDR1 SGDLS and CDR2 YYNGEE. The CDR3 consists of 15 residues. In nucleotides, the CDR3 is TGTGCCAGCAGCGCTGGACTAGCGGGAGACAATGAGCAGTTCTTC. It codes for CASSAGLAGDNEQFF.

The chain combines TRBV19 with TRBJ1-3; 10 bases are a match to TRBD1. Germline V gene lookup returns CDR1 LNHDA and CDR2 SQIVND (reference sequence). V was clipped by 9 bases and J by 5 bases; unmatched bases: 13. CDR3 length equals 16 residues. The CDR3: CASHQGGTGVRNTIYF. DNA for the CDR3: TGTGCCAGCCACCAAGGGGGGACAGGGGTCCGAAACACCATATATTTT. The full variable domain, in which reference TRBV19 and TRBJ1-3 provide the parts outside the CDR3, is DGGITQSPKYLFRKEGQNVTLSCEQNLNHDAMYWYRQDPGQGLRLIYYSQIVNDFQKGDIAEGYSVSREKKESFPLTVTSAQKNPTAFYLCASHQGGTGVRNTIYFGEGSWLTVV.

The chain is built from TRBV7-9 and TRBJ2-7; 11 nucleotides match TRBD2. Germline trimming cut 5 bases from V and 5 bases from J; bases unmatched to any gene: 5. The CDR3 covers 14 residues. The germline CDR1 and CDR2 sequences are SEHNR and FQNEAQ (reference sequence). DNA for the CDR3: TGTGCCAGCAGCGGTAGCGGGGGGGCCAACGAGCAGTACTTC. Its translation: CASSGSGGANEQYF.

The CDR3 DNA sequence: TGTGCCAGCAGCCGCCGGGACTCAGGCACAGATACGCAGTATTTT. Protein sequence: CASSRRDSGTDTQYF. The chain uses TRBV6-5 and TRBJ2-3; D possibly corresponds to TRBD2 (6 bases). Germline loops: CDR1 MNHEY, CDR2 SVGAGI. This CDR3 comprises 15 residues. Trimming took off 6 bases at V and 1 base at J, with 14 bases between the two ends.

CDR3 sequence reads: CASSERRQGRNSPLHF. DNA of the CDR3: TGTGCCAGTAGTGAGCGAAGACAGGGACGAAATTCACCCCTCCACTTT. The J gene is TRBJ1-6, the V gene TRBV19, with 7 bases fitting TRBD1. Germline loops: CDR1 LNHDA, CDR2 SQIVND (reference sequence). The CDR3 sequence is 16 residues long. Trimming at V came to 5 bases and at J to 7 bases, leaving 11 bases not matched to a gene.

The DNA of the CDR3 is TGTGCCAGCAGTTCCGACAGGGGGCATGGCTACACCTTC. Its translation is CASSSDRGHGYTF. This sequence joins TRBV11-2 and TRBJ1-2; 10 nucleotides align to TRBD1. Germline V gives CDR1 SGHAT, CDR2 FQNNGV. The CDR3 covers 13 residues. The V segment lost 6 bases and the J segment 6 bases; nucleotides outside the gene matches: 4.

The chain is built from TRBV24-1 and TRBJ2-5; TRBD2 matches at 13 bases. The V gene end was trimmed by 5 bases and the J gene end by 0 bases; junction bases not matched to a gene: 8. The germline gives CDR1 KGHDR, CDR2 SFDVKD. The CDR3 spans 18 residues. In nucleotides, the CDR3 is TGTGCCACCAGTGCCGGGACTAGCGGGATTCTGTACCAAGAGACCCAGTACTTC. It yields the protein CATSAGTSGILYQETQYF.

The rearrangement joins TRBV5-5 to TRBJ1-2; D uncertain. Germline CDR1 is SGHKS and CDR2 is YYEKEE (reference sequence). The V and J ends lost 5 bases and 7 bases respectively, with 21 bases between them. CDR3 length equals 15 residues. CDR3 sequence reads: CASSQRVGSNGGYTF. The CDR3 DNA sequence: TGTGCCAGCAGTCAGAGGGTCGGATCAAACGGTGGCTACACCTTC.